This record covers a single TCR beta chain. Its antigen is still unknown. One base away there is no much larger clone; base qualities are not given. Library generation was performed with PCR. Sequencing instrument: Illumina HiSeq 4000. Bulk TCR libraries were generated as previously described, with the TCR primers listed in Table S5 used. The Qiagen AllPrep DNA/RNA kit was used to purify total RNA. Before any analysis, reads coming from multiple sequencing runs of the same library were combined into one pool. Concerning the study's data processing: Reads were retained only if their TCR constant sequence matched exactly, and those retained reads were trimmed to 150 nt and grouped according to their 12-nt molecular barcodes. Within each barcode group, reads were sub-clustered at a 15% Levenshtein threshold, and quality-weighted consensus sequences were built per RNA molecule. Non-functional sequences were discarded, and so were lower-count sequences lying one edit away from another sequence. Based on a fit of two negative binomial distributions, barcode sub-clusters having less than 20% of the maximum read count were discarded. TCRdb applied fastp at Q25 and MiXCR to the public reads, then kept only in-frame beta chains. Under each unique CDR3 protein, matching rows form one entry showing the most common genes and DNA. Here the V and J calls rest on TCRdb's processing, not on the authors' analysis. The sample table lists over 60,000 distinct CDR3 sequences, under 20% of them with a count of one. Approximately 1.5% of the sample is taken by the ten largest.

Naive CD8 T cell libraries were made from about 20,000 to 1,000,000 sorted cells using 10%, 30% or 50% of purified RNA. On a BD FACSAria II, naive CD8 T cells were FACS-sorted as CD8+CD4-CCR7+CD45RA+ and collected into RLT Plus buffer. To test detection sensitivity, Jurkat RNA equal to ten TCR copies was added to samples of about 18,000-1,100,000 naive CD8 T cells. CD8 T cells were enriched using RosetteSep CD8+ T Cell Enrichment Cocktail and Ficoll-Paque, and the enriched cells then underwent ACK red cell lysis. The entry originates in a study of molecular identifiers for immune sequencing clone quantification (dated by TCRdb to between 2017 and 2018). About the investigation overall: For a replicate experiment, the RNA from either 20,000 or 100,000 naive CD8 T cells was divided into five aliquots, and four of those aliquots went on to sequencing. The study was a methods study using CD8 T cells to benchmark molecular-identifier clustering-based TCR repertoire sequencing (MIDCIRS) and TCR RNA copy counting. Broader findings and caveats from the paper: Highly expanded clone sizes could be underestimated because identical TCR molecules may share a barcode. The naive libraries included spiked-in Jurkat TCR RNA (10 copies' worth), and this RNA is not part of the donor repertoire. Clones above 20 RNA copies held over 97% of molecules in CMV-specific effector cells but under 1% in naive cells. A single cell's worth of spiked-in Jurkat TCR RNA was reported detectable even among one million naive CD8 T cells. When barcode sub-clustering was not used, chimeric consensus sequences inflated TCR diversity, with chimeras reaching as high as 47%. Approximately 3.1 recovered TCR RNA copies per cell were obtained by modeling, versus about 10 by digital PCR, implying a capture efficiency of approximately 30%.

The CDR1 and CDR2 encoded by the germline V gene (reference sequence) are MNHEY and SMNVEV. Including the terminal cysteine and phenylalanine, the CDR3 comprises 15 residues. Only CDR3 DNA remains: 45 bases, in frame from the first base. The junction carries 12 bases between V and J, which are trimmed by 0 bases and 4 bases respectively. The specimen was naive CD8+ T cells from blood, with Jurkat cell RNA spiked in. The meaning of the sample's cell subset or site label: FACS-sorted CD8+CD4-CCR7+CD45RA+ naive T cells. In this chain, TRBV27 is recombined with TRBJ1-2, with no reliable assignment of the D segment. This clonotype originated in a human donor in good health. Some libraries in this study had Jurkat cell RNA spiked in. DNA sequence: TGTGCCAGCAGTTTATCGGCGGGCCAGGTCTATGGCTACACCTTC. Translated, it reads CASSLSAGQVYGYTF.